Below are 12 T cell receptor beta chains sequenced from a single sample in a study of type 1 and type 2 diabetes patients. Genomic DNA was the PCR template. Multiplex PCR with 30 forward and 13 reverse primers amplified the TCR beta CDR3. TCRdb processed the multiplex PCR reads anew with MiXCR; each CDR3 protein has one entry. The table includes 250,000 or so distinct CDR3 sequences, roughly 50% detected once. The specimen was peripheral blood mononuclear cells (PBMCs). Receptors originate from a man between 18 and 29 years old with type 2 diabetes.

The chain combines TRBV6-6 with TRBJ2-6, with D possibly TRBD2 on 5 matching bases. Per germline, CDR1 MNHNY and CDR2 SVGAGI (reference sequence). This CDR3 is 14 amino acids long. V was clipped by 5 bases and J by 4 bases, with 9 bases between them. The CDR3 bases are TGTGCCAGCAGTATGCGGGTCGGGGCCAACGTCCTGACTTTC. Translating gives CASSMRVGANVLTF.

V is TRBV20-1 and J is TRBJ2-3; TRBD1 matches 8 bases. The CDR3 spans 14 residues. V lost 3 bases, J lost 3 bases, and 5 bases stayed unmatched. Per the germline V gene, CDR1 is DFQATT and CDR2 is SNEGSKA (reference sequence). The CDR3 loop reads CSASRQGATDTQYF. As DNA, the CDR3 is TGCAGTGCTAGTCGGCAGGGGGCTACAGATACGCAGTATTTT.

The gene calls are TRBV14 and TRBJ1-5; no clear D. The CDR3 is made up of 17 amino acids. Germline CDR1 and CDR2: SGHDN and FVKESK. V lost 8 bases to trimming and J lost 0 bases, with 20 bases between them. The CDR3: CASGRHTRVFSNQPQHF. CDR3 DNA: TGTGCCAGCGGCCGCCACACTAGGGTTTTTAGCAATCAGCCCCAGCATTTT.

The rearrangement uses TRBV30 and TRBJ2-1; tentatively, D is TRBD2 (7 bases). The CDR3 runs 11 residues. The V gene's germline CDR1 is GTSNPN and CDR2 SVGIG (reference sequence). Trimming removed 6 bases at V and 10 bases at J, with 13 bases between. The CDR3 nucleotides are TGTGCCTGTTTTGAGGGGGGGGAGCAGTTCTTC. Amino acid sequence: CACFEGGEQFF.

This clonotype was detected ten times or more. The chain recombines TRBV15 with TRBJ2-7, with D possibly matching TRBD1 (6 bases). The CDR3 has 14 residues. Per the germline V gene, CDR1 is LNHNV and CDR2 is YYDKDF (reference sequence). Deletions cut 3 bases from V and 4 bases from J, with 13 bases between. CDR3 in amino acids: CATSSAGTFYEQYF. CDR3 DNA: TGTGCCACCAGCAGCGCCGGGACATTTTACGAGCAGTACTTC. Based on the CDR3 plus reference TRBV15 and TRBJ2-7, the full variable domain is DAMVIQNPRYQVTQFGKPVTLSCSQTLNHNVMYWYQQKSSQAPKLLFHYYDKDFNNEADTPDNFQSRRPNTSFCFLDIRSPGLGDTAMYLCATSSAGTFYEQYFGPGTRLTVT.

This clonotype was seen a handful of times. This sequence joins TRBV2 and TRBJ1-6; perhaps TRBD1 as D (5 bases). CDR1 and CDR2 from the germline V gene are SNHLY and FYNNEI. The CDR3 totals 15 residues. V was cut by 4 bases and J by 2 bases, with 9 bases left in between. The CDR3 DNA reads TGTGCCAGCAGTGGGCAGGGCACCTATAATTCACCCCTCCACTTT. Translated, it gives CASSGQGTYNSPLHF.

This clonotype was observed once. The chain recombines TRBV28 with TRBJ1-2, with 7 bases lining up with TRBD1. V gave up 2 bases and J gave up 4 bases; unmatched junction bases: 4. Germline CDR1 and CDR2: MDHEN and SYDVKM. CDR3 length equals 14 residues. CDR3 sequence reads: CASSLMAGGYGYTF. In nucleotides, the CDR3 is TGTGCCAGCAGTTTAATGGCAGGGGGCTATGGCTACACCTTC.

This clonotype has only one observation. The V and J genes are TRBV29-1 and TRBJ1-2; TRBD1 might be the D (6 bases). V lost 6 bases and J 5 bases, leaving 13 bases between the germline ends. Germline CDR1 and CDR2: SQVTM and ANQGSEA. The CDR3 spans 12 residues. Here the CDR3 reads CSVQGKGYGYTF. DNA of the CDR3: TGCAGCGTACAGGGAAAGGGGTATGGCTACACCTTC.

This clonotype appeared a single time. Being one base from a much bigger clone, this may be a read error. Without the conserved terminal phenylalanine or tryptophan, this CDR3 likely stems from a read error. The chain couples TRBV2 to TRBJ2-7; D is uncertain. The CDR3 sequence is 15 residues long. CDR1 is SNHLY, CDR2 FYNNEI, per germline. The V gene lost 7 bases and the J gene lost 1 base, with 17 bases spanning the gap. The CDR3 nucleotides read TGTGCCAGCAAAGCTCGTCAACTCGAGTCCTACGAGCAGTACCTC. It codes for CASKARQLESYEQYL.

The chain combines TRBV2 with TRBJ2-1, with 8 bases lining up with TRBD2. Germline V gives CDR1 SNHLY, CDR2 FYNNEI. There are 15 residues in the CDR3. With V trimmed by 6 bases and J by 8 bases, 12 bases remained unmatched. The CDR3 sequence is CASSTGLAAGDEQFF. DNA for the CDR3: TGTGCCAGCAGCACCGGACTAGCCGCGGGGGATGAGCAGTTCTTC.

This clonotype was seen a handful of times. V is TRBV29-1 and J is TRBJ1-4, with unresolved D. This CDR3 region has 11 residues. Trimming pared 5 bases from V and 6 bases from J, leaving 7 bases between. Per germline, CDR1 SQVTM and CDR2 ANQGSEA. The CDR3 DNA reads TGCAGCGTTTTGAGTTATGAAAAACTGTTTTTT. It encodes CSVLSYEKLFF.

This chain links TRBV9 with TRBJ2-1, with D unresolved. Trimming removed 4 bases from V and 7 bases from J, with 24 bases in between. The CDR3 spans 17 residues. The germline gives CDR1 SGDLS, CDR2 YYNGEE. CDR3 loop: CASSPRPTPSPQNEQFF. The DNA for the CDR3 is TGTGCCAGCAGCCCCCGGCCGACTCCCAGCCCCCAGAATGAGCAGTTCTTC.